This TCR beta chain was retrieved from a study of PD-1 blockade in classical Hodgkin lymphoma. Study summary: Intravenous nivolumab at 3 mg/kg was given to patients every 2 weeks.

Patients all relapsed after autologous stem cell transplantation, and there was variation in brentuximab vedotin exposure. Some clones are missing from TCRdb's copy, which holds only in-frame ones; the method was immunoSEQ multiplex PCR. Of about 76,000 clones detected, roughly nine tenths appear once; the ten largest clones hold approximately 22%. This clone was recorded only once. V lost 7 bases and J 1 base, leaving 18 bases between the germline ends. This CDR3 contains 15 residues. Germline V gene lookup returns CDR1 GTSNPN and CDR2 SVGIG (reference sequence). The sample consisted of peripheral blood mononuclear cells (PBMCs), taken at baseline. The receptor's source is a human donor with classical Hodgkin lymphoma. The rearrangement joins TRBV30 to TRBJ2-3; no reliable D call. The CDR3 protein is CALRQTAPGTDTQYF. As DNA, the CDR3 is TGTGCCTTAAGGCAGACGGCCCCAGGCACAGATACGCAGTATTTT.